These 23 T cell receptor beta chains originate from one sample sequenced in a study of blood T cell repertoires in COVID-19. Sequencing used immunoSEQ multiplex PCR; TCRdb keeps in-frame clones, though not all of them. There are 270,000 or so clones in the sample; 85% occur only once, and 5% to 8% lies in the top ten. Input material: PBMCs or T cells enriched from blood (not recorded which). All receptors come from a woman in her 50s who had been exposed to COVID-19.

Points on this clone: One end of the junction does not line up with germline, which may come from a read error. J is TRBJ2-5 and V is TRBV15, with 7 bases aligning to TRBD1. CDR1 and CDR2 from the germline V gene are LNHNV and YYDKDF (reference sequence). The CDR3 is made up of 15 amino acids. CDR3 in amino acids: CATSRETGTVETQYF. CDR3 nucleotide sequence: TGTGCCACCAGCCGAGAGACAGGGACAGTCGAGACCCAGTACTTC.

The chain is built from TRBV4-3 and TRBJ1-1; TRBD1 matches at 7 bases. Germline V CDR1 and CDR2: LGHNA, YSLEER. This CDR3 comprises 12 residues. The V gene end was trimmed by 4 bases and the J gene end by 8 bases; junction bases not matched to a gene: 4. CDR3: CASSLQGYEAFF. The CDR3 nucleotides read TGCGCCAGCAGCCTACAGGGGTACGAAGCTTTCTTT.

The rearrangement joins TRBV3-1 (or the pseudogene TRBV3-2) to TRBJ1-2, with D perhaps matching TRBD1 (5 bases). With 4 bases removed from V and 2 bases from J, the gap between germline ends came to 20 bases. The CDR3 totals 17 residues. Germline V CDR1 and CDR2: LGHDT, YNNKEL (reference sequence). This chain's CDR3 is CASSPRIPGAGNYGYTF. The CDR3, as DNA: TGTGCCAGCAGCCCCCGGATCCCCGGGGCGGGAAACTATGGCTACACCTTC.

This clone was found a few times. This rearrangement joins TRBV7-2 to TRBJ1-1; possible D gene TRBD1, 6 bases. The V end lost 4 bases, the J end lost 1 base, and 10 bases lay between the germline ends. The CDR3 runs 14 residues. Germline V gives CDR1 SGHTA, CDR2 FQGNSA. CDR3 amino acids: CASSSTGWNTEAFF. In DNA, the CDR3 is TGTGCCAGCAGCTCAACAGGGTGGAACACTGAAGCTTTCTTT.

This chain connects TRBV19 to TRBJ1-5; no reliable D call. Trimming cost V 7 bases and J 2 bases, with 15 bases left between them. The CDR3 has 15 amino acids. Germline assignment: CDR1 LNHDA and CDR2 SQIVND (reference sequence). CDR3 coding DNA: TGTGCCAGTACTCGCACAATGGTGGGCAATCAGCCCCAGCATTTT. The encoded protein is CASTRTMVGNQPQHF.

The chain has TRBV5-5 and TRBJ2-3; 7 positions match TRBD1. V shed 4 bases, J shed 6 bases, and the junction held 17 bases outside the gene matches. Germline assignment: CDR1 SGHKS and CDR2 YYEKEE (reference sequence). This CDR3 is 17 amino acids long. CDR3 residues: CASSAARQGPNADTQYF. The CDR3 nucleotides are TGTGCCAGCAGCGCGGCCCGACAGGGCCCCAATGCCGATACGCAGTATTTT.

CDR3 coding DNA: TGCGCCAGCAGCCAAGAAGGCTGGTCGGGTCAGCCCCAGCATTTT. Protein product: CASSQEGWSGQPQHF. The chain joins TRBV4-1 to TRBJ1-5; D is uncertain. V lost 0 bases, J lost 6 bases, and 12 bases lay in between. CDR3 length: 15 amino acids. The germline V gene has CDR1 MGHRA and CDR2 YSYEKL.

The chain couples TRBV5-3 to TRBJ1-5; a possible D gene is TRBD1 (5 bases). TRBV5-3 is placed among ORFs of uncertain function. There are 14 residues in the CDR3. V lost 0 bases, J lost 6 bases, and 10 bases lay in between. CDR3 DNA: TGTGCCAGAAGCTTGGATATGGGGGGTCAGCCCCAGCATTTT. It codes for CARSLDMGGQPQHF.

The chain combines TRBV29-1 with TRBJ2-1; TRBD2 matches at 8 bases. The CDR3 is 19 residues long. The germline V gene has CDR1 SQVTM and CDR2 ANQGSEA. V trimming: 3 bases; J trimming: 4 bases; junction bases outside the gene matches: 20. CDR3 coding DNA: TGCAGCGTTGATGGGTTGCGAGCGGGGGCCCTCGGGTTATACAATGAGCAGTTCTTC. Residues: CSVDGLRAGALGLYNEQFF.

The chain joins TRBV5-1 to TRBJ1-2; weak D call: TRBD1 (5 bases). Germline V gives CDR1 SGHRS, CDR2 YFSETQ. This CDR3 is built from 14 residues. Deletions cut 1 base from V and 5 bases from J, with 12 bases between. In DNA form, the CDR3 reads TGCGCCAGCAGCTTGAAGGGGTCAGGGTATGGCTACACCTTC. Amino acids: CASSLKGSGYGYTF.

The genes are TRBV5-4 and TRBJ2-7; TRBD1 agrees at 9 bases. This CDR3 spans 14 amino acids. J lost 6 bases, V lost 4 bases, and 8 bases had no gene match. Germline assignment: CDR1 SGHNT and CDR2 YYREEE (reference sequence). CDR3 region: CASSPGTGRTEQYF. CDR3 DNA sequence: TGTGCCAGCAGCCCCGGGACAGGGAGGACCGAGCAGTACTTC.

The rearrangement uses TRBV5-1 and TRBJ1-1; 7 nucleotides agree with TRBD1. Germline V gene sequence: CDR1 SGHRS, CDR2 YFSETQ. J lost 5 bases, V lost 6 bases, and 1 base had no gene match. This CDR3 has 11 amino acids. This CDR3 is CASTGGTEAFF. The CDR3, as DNA: TGCGCCAGCACAGGGGGTACTGAAGCTTTCTTT.

The chain couples TRBV4-1 to TRBJ1-3; D not certain. Germline lookup yields CDR1 MGHRA and CDR2 YSYEKL. This CDR3 spans 14 amino acids. The V gene lost 9 bases and the J gene lost 0 bases, with 12 bases spanning the gap. CDR3 sequence: CASSGLNSGNTIYF. For the CDR3, the DNA is TGCGCCAGTTCTGGGCTCAACTCTGGAAACACCATATATTTT.

This chain uses TRBV7-2 with TRBJ1-2, with D hard to call. This CDR3 comprises 15 residues. Germline-derived CDR1 and CDR2 are SGHTA and FQGNSA. Trimming left V 4 bases short and J 4 bases short, with 16 bases between. CDR3: CASSSDTARTYGYTF. CDR3 in DNA: TGTGCCAGCAGCTCAGACACCGCCCGAACCTATGGCTACACCTTC.

This chain links TRBV5-4 with TRBJ1-1; no clear D. The germline V gene has CDR1 SGHNT and CDR2 YYREEE (reference sequence). The CDR3 totals 14 residues. V was cut by 4 bases and J by 2 bases, with 12 bases left in between. The CDR3 DNA follows: TGTGCCAGCAGCGTTACCGGGGATAACACTGAAGCTTTCTTT. It encodes CASSVTGDNTEAFF. Together with reference TRBV5-4 and TRBJ1-1, the CDR3 gives the full variable domain: ETGVTQSPTHLIKTRGQQVTLRCSSQSGHNTVSWYQQALGQGPQFIFQYYREEENGRGNFPPRFSGLQFPNYSSELNVNALELDDSALYLCASSVTGDNTEAFFGQGTRLTVV.

This chain joins TRBV10-3 and TRBJ2-7; perhaps TRBD2 as D (7 bases). Germline lookup yields CDR1 ENHRY and CDR2 SYGVKD. This CDR3 has 15 residues. The V and J ends lost 3 bases and 4 bases respectively, with 16 bases between them. The CDR3 DNA reads TGTGCCATCAGTGACCCCCTCGGGGGGCCGTACGAGCAGTACTTC. Translating it yields CAISDPLGGPYEQYF.

In DNA, the CDR3 is TGTGCCAGCACCCCGGGGAGGCTCAGCAATCAGCCCCAGCATTTT. It codes for CASTPGRLSNQPQHF. The genes are TRBV6-2 or TRBV6-3 and TRBJ1-5; D uncertain. Trimming removed 7 bases at V and 1 base at J, with 14 bases between. This CDR3 is built from 15 residues. Germline values: CDR1 MNHEY, CDR2 SVGEGT.

The rearrangement links TRBV10-1 to TRBJ1-5; 8 bases agree with TRBD1. CDR3 length: 14 residues. Germline CDR1 reads WNHNN; CDR2 reads SYGVQD (reference sequence). The J segment lost 6 bases and the V segment lost 6 bases, leaving 7 bases of the junction unmatched. DNA of the CDR3: TGCGCCAGCAGCCCAGGACAGGGTGGTCAGCCCCAGCATTTT. This sequence encodes CASSPGQGGQPQHF.

The chain carries TRBV13 and TRBJ2-7, with a weak D call TRBD1 (6 bases). Deletions cut 5 bases from V and 3 bases from J, with 14 bases between. Germline CDR1 PRHDT, CDR2 FYEKMQ (reference sequence). The CDR3 spans 14 residues. CDR3 region: CASSPSGRGYEQYF. The CDR3 DNA reads as TGTGCCAGCAGCCCCTCGGGCAGGGGCTACGAGCAGTACTTC.

The chain uses TRBV3-1 (or the pseudogene TRBV3-2) and TRBJ2-2, with a weak D call TRBD2 (6 bases). This CDR3 has 16 amino acids. CDR1 and CDR2 from the germline V gene are LGHDT and YNNKEL (reference sequence). Trimming shortened V by 1 base and J by 6 bases, and 15 bases separated the two germline ends. The CDR3 reads CASSQGGLWGAGELFF. CDR3 bases: TGTGCCAGCAGCCAAGGAGGGTTATGGGGGGCCGGGGAGCTGTTTTTT.

The chain recombines TRBV9 with TRBJ1-1; perhaps TRBD1 as D (6 bases). The CDR3 extends over 15 amino acids. Trimming cost V 3 bases and J 1 base, with 13 bases left between them. Germline V CDR1 and CDR2: SGDLS, YYNGEE. As DNA, the CDR3 is TGTGCCAGCAGCGCCGCTGGACAGCCGAACACTGAAGCTTTCTTT. It codes for CASSAAGQPNTEAFF. The entire variable domain, with the rest obtained from reference TRBV9 and TRBJ1-1, is as follows: DSGVTQTPKHLITATGQRVTLRCSPRSGDLSVYWYQQSLDQGLQFLIQYYNGEERAKGNILERFSAQQFPDLHSELNLSSLELGDSALYFCASSAAGQPNTEAFFGQGTRLTVV.

The chain has TRBV2 and TRBJ2-1; 8 nucleotides agree with TRBD2. This CDR3 has 15 residues. Per the germline V gene, CDR1 is SNHLY and CDR2 is FYNNEI. The V segment lost 8 bases and the J segment 1 base; nucleotides outside the gene matches: 7. CDR3: CASGGSGDSYNEQFF. CDR3 nucleotide sequence: TGTGCCAGCGGGGGTAGCGGGGATTCCTACAATGAGCAGTTCTTC. Filled out from reference TRBV2 and TRBJ2-1, the complete variable domain reads EPEVTQTPSHQVTQMGQEVILRCVPISNHLYFYWYRQILGQKVEFLVSFYNNEISEKSEIFDDQFSVERPDGSNFTLKIRSTKLEDSAMYFCASGGSGDSYNEQFFGPGTRLTVL.

This clone was observed a handful of times. The identical CDR3 is also encoded by other nucleotide sequences in the sample. This chain joins TRBV27 and TRBJ2-7; D perhaps matches TRBD1 (5 bases). The CDR3 has 14 residues. The germline V and J ends were trimmed by 3 bases and 0 bases, with 9 bases remaining between them. Germline assignment: CDR1 MNHEY and CDR2 SMNVEV (reference sequence). CDR3 protein: CASSLTALSYEQYF. The CDR3, as DNA: TGTGCCAGCAGTTTGACAGCCCTCTCCTACGAGCAGTACTTC.